The 6 T cell receptor beta chains listed next were all sequenced from one sample in a study of OX40 agonist ivuxolimab in advanced cancers. Sequencing used immunoSEQ multiplex PCR; TCRdb keeps in-frame clones, though not all of them. The sample consists of about 72,000 clones, approximately 90% of them appearing once. The sequencing here drew on CD4+ or CD8+ T cells sorted from blood, taken in a trial of the OX40 agonist ivuxolimab. The receptors originated from an adult with an advanced solid tumor such as melanoma, head and neck, liver or kidney cancer.

The rearrangement uses TRBV11-3 and TRBJ2-7; D is uncertain. The CDR3 runs to 14 residues. V lost 1 base and J lost 2, with 9 bases in between. The germline gives CDR1 SGHNT, CDR2 YENEEA. CDR3 nucleotides: TGTGCCAGCAGCTTAGGGACCAGACCCTACGAGCAGTACTTC. It yields the protein CASSLGTRPYEQYF.

V and J are TRBV6-5 and TRBJ2-5, with D maybe TRBD2 (5 bases). The germline V and J ends were trimmed by 11 bases and 0 bases, with 13 bases remaining between them. Germline V gene lookup returns CDR1 MNHEY and CDR2 SVGAGI. The CDR3 spans 13 residues. In DNA, the CDR3 is TGTGCCTCCCAGACGGGGAACCAAGAGACCCAGTACTTC. Its translation: CASQTGNQETQYF.

The chain combines TRBV18 with TRBJ2-7; no clear D. Germline V gene sequence: CDR1 KGHSH, CDR2 LQKENI. Trimming pared 2 bases from V and 4 bases from J, leaving 6 bases between. The CDR3 sequence is 12 residues long. The CDR3 spells CASSPEVYEQYF. The CDR3 nucleotides are TGTGCCAGCTCACCAGAGGTATACGAGCAGTACTTC.

The chain's CDR3 is CASSHYRAGNTIYF. DNA for the CDR3: TGTGCCAGCAGCCACTACAGGGCTGGAAACACCATATATTTT. The rearrangement joins TRBV7-9 to TRBJ1-3; possibly TRBD1 for D (6 bases). Germline CDR1 is SEHNR and CDR2 is FQNEAQ (reference sequence). This CDR3 contains 14 residues. The ends were cut back, 5 bases at V and 2 bases at J, with 10 bases in the middle. Variable domain in full (rest from reference TRBV7-9 and TRBJ1-3): DTGVSQNPRHKITKRGQNVTFRCDPISEHNRLYWYRQTLGQGPEFLTYFQNEAQLEKSRLLSDRFSAERPKGSFSTLEIQRTEQGDSAMYLCASSHYRAGNTIYFGEGSWLTVV.

The chain recombines TRBV5-1 with TRBJ1-5; D is unresolved. This CDR3 is built from 14 residues. Looked up from germline, CDR1 is SGHRS and CDR2 is YFSETQ. The V end lost 3 bases, the J end lost 4 bases, and 11 bases lay between the germline ends. CDR3 loop: CASSSLPGNQPQHF. The CDR3 DNA reads as TGCGCCAGCAGCTCACTACCGGGGAATCAGCCCCAGCATTTT. The entire variable domain, with the rest obtained from reference TRBV5-1 and TRBJ1-5, is as follows: KAGVTQTPRYLIKTRGQQVTLSCSPISGHRSVSWYQQTPGQGLQFLFEYFSETQRNKGNFPGRFSGRQFSNSRSEMNVSTLELGDSALYLCASSSLPGNQPQHFGDGTRLSIL.

This clone was recorded only once. This chain connects TRBV6-6 to TRBJ2-6; D ambiguous. CDR3 length equals 15 residues. CDR1 is MNHNY, CDR2 SVGAGI, per germline (reference sequence). The V gene lost 3 bases and the J gene lost 0 bases, with 6 bases spanning the gap. The CDR3 region is CASSYGNSGANVLTF. The CDR3, as DNA: TGTGCCAGCAGTTATGGGAACTCTGGGGCCAACGTCCTGACTTTC.